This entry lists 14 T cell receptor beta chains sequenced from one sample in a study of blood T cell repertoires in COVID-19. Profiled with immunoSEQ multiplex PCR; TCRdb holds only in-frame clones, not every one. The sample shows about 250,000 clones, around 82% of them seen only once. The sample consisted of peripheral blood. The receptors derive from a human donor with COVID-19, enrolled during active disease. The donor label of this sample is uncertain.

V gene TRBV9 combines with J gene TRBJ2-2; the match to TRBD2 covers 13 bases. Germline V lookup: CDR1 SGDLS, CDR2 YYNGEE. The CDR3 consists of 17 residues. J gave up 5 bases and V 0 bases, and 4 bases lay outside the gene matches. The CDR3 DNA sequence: TGTGCCAGCAGCGTAGGTGGGACTAGCGGGGCTACCGGGGAGCTGTTTTTT. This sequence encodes CASSVGGTSGATGELFF.

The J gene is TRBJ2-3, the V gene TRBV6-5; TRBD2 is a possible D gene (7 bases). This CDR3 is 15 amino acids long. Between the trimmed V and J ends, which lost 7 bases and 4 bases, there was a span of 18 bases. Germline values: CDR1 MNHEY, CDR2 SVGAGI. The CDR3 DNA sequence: TGTGCCAGCACCGCCGGGGGCGGGGGAGCAGATACGCAGTATTTT. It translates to CASTAGGGGADTQYF.

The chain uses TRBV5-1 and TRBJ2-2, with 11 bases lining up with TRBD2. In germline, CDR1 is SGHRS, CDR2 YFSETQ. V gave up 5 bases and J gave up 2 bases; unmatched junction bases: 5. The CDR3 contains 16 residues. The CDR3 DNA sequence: TGCGCCAGCAGTATAGCGGGAGGGAAAAACACCGGGGAGCTGTTTTTT. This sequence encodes CASSIAGGKNTGELFF.

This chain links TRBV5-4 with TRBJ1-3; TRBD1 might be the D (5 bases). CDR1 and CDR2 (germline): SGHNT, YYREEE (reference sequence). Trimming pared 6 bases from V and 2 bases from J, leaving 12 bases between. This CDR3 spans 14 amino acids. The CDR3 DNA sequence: TGTGCCAGCACCTTACAAGGGGCTGGAAACACCATATATTTT. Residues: CASTLQGAGNTIYF.

CDR3 nucleotide sequence: TGTGCCATCAGTGAGTCAAGGGGAACGGACAGGGAAGCTTTCTTT. As protein: CAISESRGTDREAFF. V is TRBV10-3 and J is TRBJ1-1; 7 nucleotides agree with TRBD1. This CDR3 spans 15 amino acids. The germline V gene encodes CDR1 ENHRY and CDR2 SYGVKD. Germline trimming cut 0 bases from V and 8 bases from J; bases unmatched to any gene: 9.

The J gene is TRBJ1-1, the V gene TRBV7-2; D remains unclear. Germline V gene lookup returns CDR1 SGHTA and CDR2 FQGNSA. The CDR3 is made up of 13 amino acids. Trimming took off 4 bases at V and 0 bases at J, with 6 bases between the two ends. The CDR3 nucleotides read TGTGCCAGCAGCTCTCAGATGAACACTGAAGCTTTCTTT. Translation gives CASSSQMNTEAFF.

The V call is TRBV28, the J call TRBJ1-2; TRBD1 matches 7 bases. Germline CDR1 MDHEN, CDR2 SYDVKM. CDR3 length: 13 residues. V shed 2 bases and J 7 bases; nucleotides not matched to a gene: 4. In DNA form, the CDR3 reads TGTGCCAGCAGTTTAGGCGACAGGGCTGGCTACACCTTC. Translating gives CASSLGDRAGYTF.

CDR3 region: CASSLEQPLHEAFF. CDR3 bases: TGTGCCAGCAGCTTGGAGCAGCCCCTTCATGAAGCTTTCTTT. The chain has TRBV13 and TRBJ1-1; unclear D gene. Trimming shortened V by 3 bases and J by 7 bases, and 15 bases separated the two germline ends. CDR1 is PRHDT and CDR2 is FYEKMQ in the germline V gene (reference sequence). The CDR3 has 14 amino acids.

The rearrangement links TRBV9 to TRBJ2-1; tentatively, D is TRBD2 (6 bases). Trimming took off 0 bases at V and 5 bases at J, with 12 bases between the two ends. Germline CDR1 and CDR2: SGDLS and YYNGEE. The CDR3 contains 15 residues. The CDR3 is CASSVGLGPHNEQFF. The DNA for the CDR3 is TGTGCCAGCAGCGTAGGACTAGGCCCCCACAATGAGCAGTTCTTC.

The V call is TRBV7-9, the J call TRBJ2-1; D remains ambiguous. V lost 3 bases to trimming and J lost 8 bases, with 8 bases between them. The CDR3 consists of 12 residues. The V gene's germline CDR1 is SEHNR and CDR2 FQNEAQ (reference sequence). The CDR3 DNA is TGTGCCAGCAGCTTTCTCCCCGATGAGCAGTTCTTC. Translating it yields CASSFLPDEQFF.

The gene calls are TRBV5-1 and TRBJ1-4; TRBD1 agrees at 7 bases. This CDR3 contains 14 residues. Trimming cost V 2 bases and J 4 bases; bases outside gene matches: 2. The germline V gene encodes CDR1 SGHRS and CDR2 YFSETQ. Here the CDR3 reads CASSFDRVNEKLFF. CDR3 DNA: TGCGCCAGCAGCTTTGACAGGGTTAATGAAAAACTGTTTTTT.

CDR3 nucleotides: TGTGCCAGCAGTGCAATACAGGGGACTGTAGGCGAGCAGTACTTC. Amino acids: CASSAIQGTVGEQYF. The J gene is TRBJ2-7, the V gene TRBV27; D may be TRBD1 (7 bases). The ends were cut back, 5 bases at V and 6 bases at J, with 20 bases in the middle. Germline V gene lookup returns CDR1 MNHEY and CDR2 SMNVEV (reference sequence). The CDR3 runs 15 residues.

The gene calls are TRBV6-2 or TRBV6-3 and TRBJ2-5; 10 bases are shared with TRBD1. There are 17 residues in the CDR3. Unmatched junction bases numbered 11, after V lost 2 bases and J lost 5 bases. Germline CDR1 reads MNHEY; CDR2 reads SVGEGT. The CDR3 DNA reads TGTGCCAGCAGTTACCCTGCCGGGACAGGGGCGAGGGAGACCCAGTACTTC. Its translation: CASSYPAGTGARETQYF.

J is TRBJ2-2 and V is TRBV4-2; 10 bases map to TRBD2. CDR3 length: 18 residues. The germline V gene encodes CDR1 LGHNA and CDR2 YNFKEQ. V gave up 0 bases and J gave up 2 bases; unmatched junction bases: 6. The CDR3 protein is CASSQELLAGVNTGELFF. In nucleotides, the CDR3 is TGTGCCAGCAGCCAAGAACTCCTAGCGGGGGTAAACACCGGGGAGCTGTTTTTT.